What follows describes a single T cell receptor (beta chain). This sample is part of a study of blood T cell repertoires in COVID-19. Study-wide background: Sites across the United States, Italy and Spain contributed samples from acute and convalescent COVID-19.

The CDR3 has 14 amino acids. Germline values: CDR1 SEHNR, CDR2 FQNEAQ (reference sequence). Trimming at V came to 8 bases and at J to 3 bases, leaving 6 bases not matched to a gene. Per the original data handling: Amplification from reference gene primers served as the basis for estimated nucleated cell counts. Clones were sequenced by immunoSEQ multiplex PCR, and TCRdb holds only the in-frame ones, with some missing. V and J calls and clone size are as listed in that table; D and trimming were resolved from the DNA. The sample holds 150,000 to 200,000 clones, roughly 79% seen once. The sequencing sample was made of peripheral blood. The chain employs TRBV7-9 and TRBJ1-2; TRBD1 matches at 10 bases. This TCR derives from a man aged 60 to 75 with active or convalescent COVID-19. In nucleotides, the CDR3 is TGTGCCAGCGTCCTTGGGACAGGGGACTATGGCTACACCTTC. Encoded protein: CASVLGTGDYGYTF.